This TCR beta chain is drawn from a study of graft-versus-host responses after intestinal transplantation. Regarding the study as a whole: Graft-donor T cell macrochimerism coincided with high graft-versus-host to host-versus-graft clonal ratios in allografts.

Repertoires were generated with immunoSEQ multiplex PCR, while TCRdb's copy carries only in-frame clones and drops some. The profile shows some 140,000 clones, about 93% of them singletons. Notes on this clone: Its antigen is as yet unknown.

Trimming cost V 4 bases and J 2 bases; bases outside gene matches: 7. Per the germline V gene, CDR1 is LNHNV and CDR2 is YYDKDF (reference sequence). The CDR3 is made up of 18 amino acids. The V call is TRBV15, the J call TRBJ2-3; 15 bases are shared with TRBD2. Here the sequenced sample was unstimulated CD4+ T cells sorted from spleen or lymph node cells, taken before intestinal transplant. This TCR came from a human donor who received an intestinal transplant. The DNA for the CDR3 is TGTGCCACCAGCACAAGGACTAGCGGGAGGGATGTCACAGATACGCAGTATTTT. This sequence encodes CATSTRTSGRDVTDTQYF. Supplemented by reference TRBV15 and TRBJ2-3, the full variable domain reads DAMVIQNPRYQVTQFGKPVTLSCSQTLNHNVMYWYQQKSSQAPKLLFHYYDKDFNNEADTPDNFQSRRPNTSFCFLDIRSPGLGDTAMYLCATSTRTSGRDVTDTQYFGPGTRLTVL.